The clone carrying this T cell receptor beta chain was seen a few times. Only in-frame clones appear in the TCRdb table, and some are missing; sequencing was by immunoSEQ multiplex PCR. The table includes 150,000 to 200,000 clones, approximately 82% detected once. Trimming took 11 bases from V and 1 from J, leaving 14 bases between them. The CDR3 is made up of 13 amino acids. CDR1 ENHRY and CDR2 SYGVKD come from the germline V gene. The data belong to a study of blood T cell repertoires in COVID-19. Sequenced: PBMCs or T cells enriched from blood (not recorded which). This TCR was sampled from an older woman with acute COVID-19. This chain connects TRBV10-3 to TRBJ2-5; TRBD2 is a possible D gene (6 bases). The CDR3 nucleotides are TGTGCCTCCTGGGGAGGAAGCCAAGAGACCCAGTACTTC. The encoded protein is CASWGGSQETQYF.